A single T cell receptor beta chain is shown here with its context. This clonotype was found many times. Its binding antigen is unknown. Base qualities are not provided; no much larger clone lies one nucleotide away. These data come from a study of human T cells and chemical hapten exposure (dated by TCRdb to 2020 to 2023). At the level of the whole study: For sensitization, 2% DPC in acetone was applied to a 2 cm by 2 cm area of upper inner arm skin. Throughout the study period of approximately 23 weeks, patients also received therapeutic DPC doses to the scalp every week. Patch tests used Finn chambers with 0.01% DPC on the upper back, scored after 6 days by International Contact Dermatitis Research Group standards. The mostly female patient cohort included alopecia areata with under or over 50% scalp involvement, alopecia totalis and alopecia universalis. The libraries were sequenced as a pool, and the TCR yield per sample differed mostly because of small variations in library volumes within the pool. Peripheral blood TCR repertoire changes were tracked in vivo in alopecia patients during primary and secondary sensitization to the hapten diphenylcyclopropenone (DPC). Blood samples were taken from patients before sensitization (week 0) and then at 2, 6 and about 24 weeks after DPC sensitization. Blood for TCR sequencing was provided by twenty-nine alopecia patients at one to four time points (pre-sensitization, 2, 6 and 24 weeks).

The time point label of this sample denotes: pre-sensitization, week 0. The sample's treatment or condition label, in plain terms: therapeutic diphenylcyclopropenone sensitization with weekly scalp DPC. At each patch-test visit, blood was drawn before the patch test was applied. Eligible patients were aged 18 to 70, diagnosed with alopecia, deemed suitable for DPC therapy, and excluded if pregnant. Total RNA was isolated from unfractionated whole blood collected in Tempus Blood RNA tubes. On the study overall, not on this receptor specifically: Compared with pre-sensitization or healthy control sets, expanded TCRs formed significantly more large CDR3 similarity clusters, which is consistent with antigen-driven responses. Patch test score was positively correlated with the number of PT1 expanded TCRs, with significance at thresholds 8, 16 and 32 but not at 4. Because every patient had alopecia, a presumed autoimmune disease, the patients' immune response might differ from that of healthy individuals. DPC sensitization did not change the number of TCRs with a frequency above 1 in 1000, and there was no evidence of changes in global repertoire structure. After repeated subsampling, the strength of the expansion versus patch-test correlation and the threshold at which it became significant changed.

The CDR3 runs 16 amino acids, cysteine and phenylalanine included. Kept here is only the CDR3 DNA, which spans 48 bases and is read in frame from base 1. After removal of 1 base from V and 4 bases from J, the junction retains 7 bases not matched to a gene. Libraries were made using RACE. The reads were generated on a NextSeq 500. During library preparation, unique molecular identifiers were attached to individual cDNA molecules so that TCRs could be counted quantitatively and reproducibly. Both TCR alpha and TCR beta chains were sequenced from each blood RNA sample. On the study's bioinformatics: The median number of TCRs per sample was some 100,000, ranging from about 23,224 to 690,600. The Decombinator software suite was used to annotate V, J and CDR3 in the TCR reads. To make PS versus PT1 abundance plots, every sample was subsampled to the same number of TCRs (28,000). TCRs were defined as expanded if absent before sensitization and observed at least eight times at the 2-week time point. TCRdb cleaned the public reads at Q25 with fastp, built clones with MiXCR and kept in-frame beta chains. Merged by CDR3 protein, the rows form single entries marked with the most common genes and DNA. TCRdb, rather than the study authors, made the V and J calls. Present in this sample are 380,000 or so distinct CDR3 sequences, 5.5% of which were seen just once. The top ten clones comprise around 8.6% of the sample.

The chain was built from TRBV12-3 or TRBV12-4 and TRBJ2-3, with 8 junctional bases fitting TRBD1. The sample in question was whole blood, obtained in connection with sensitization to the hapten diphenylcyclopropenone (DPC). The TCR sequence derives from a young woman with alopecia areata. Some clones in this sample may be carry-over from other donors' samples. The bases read TGTGCCAGCAGTTTAGGGCAGGGGGCAGGATCAGATACGCAGTATTTT. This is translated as CASSLGQGAGSDTQYF.